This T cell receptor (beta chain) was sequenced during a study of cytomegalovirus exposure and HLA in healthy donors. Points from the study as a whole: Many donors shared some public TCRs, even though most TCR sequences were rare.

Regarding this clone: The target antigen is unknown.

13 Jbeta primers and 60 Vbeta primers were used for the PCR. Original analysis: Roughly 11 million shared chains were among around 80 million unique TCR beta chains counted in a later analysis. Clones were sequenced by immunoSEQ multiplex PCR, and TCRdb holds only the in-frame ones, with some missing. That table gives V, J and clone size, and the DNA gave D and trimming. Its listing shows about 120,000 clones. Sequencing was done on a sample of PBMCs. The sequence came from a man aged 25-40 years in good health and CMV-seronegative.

The CDR3 is CASSFRSAGKEETQYF. CDR3 nucleotide sequence: TGTGCCAGCAGTTTTCGTAGTGCGGGGAAGGAAGAGACCCAGTACTTC. The rearrangement uses TRBV27 and TRBJ2-5, with a weak D call TRBD2 (6 bases). Trimming pared 3 bases from V and 3 bases from J, leaving 17 bases between. Germline V gives CDR1 MNHEY, CDR2 SMNVEV (reference sequence). There are 16 residues in the CDR3.